This TCR beta chain emerged from a study of response to subunit inactivated influenza vaccine. Study-wide results and limits: The authors suggested that few new T cells are recruited per seasonal influenza vaccination.

TCRdb reprocessed the RT-PCR reads with MiXCR, giving one entry per CDR3 protein. The table lists about 530,000 distinct CDR3 sequences, 10% to 15% of them singletons, with around 14% in the top ten. On this clonotype itself: Its antigen is unidentified.

The CDR3 runs 13 residues. Trimming cost V 10 bases and J 0 bases; bases outside gene matches: 3. CDR1 and CDR2 from the germline V gene are MDHEN and SYDVKM. The chain couples TRBV28 to TRBJ1-5; 7 positions agree with TRBD1. This sample comprised PBMCs from blood, obtained roughly 45 days after vaccination. This clonotype was obtained from a man aged 45-60 years who received an inactivated influenza vaccine. The DNA for the CDR3 is TGTGCCACCGGACAGGATAGCAATCAGCCCCAGCATTTT. This translates into CATGQDSNQPQHF.